Below, 22 T cell receptor beta chains from the same sample are listed, as sequenced in a study of CD8+CD57+ T cells in acquired aplastic anemia. TCR beta VDJ and CDR3 profiling used genomic DNA as template. TCRdb used MiXCR to reprocess the reads, holding one entry per CDR3 protein. The data contain 350,000 to 450,000 distinct CDR3 sequences, 55% to 75% of them seen just once; the ten biggest clones take up 3% to 4.5%. The sequencing sample was made of sorted CD4+, CD8+, or CD8+CD57+ T cells (not recorded which) from PBMCs. These receptors all stem from a human donor in good health, serving as a control.

The chain couples TRBV7-2 to TRBJ2-7, with a possible D match to TRBD2 (7 bases). Deletions cut 2 bases from V and 6 bases from J, with 23 bases between. Germline V gene sequence: CDR1 SGHTA, CDR2 FQGNSA. The length of the CDR3 is 17 residues. CDR3: CASSLFPGRGDSPEQYF. DNA for the CDR3: TGTGCCAGCAGCTTATTCCCAGGGAGGGGGGATTCACCCGAGCAGTACTTC.

DNA of the CDR3: TGTGCCAGCAGCCCGGACAGCCTCAGGGATAGCAATCAGCCCCAGCATTTT. It specifies CASSPDSLRDSNQPQHF. The V call is TRBV7-9, the J call TRBJ1-5, with D possibly TRBD1 on 6 matching bases. Trimming stripped 5 bases from V and 0 bases from J, with 17 bases between. Germline V gives CDR1 SEHNR, CDR2 FQNEAQ (reference sequence). The CDR3 is 17 residues long.

The rearrangement uses TRBV9 and TRBJ1-1; 8 nucleotides agree with TRBD1. The trim removed 3 bases at V and 4 bases at J, leaving 8 bases unmatched. This CDR3 spans 15 amino acids. Germline V gene data show CDR1 as SGDLS and CDR2 as YYNGEE. For the CDR3, the DNA is TGTGCCAGCAGCGCCAGACAGGGGAGTAGCACTGAAGCTTTCTTT. Amino acid sequence: CASSARQGSSTEAFF.

The chain combines TRBV5-1 with TRBJ1-4; no reliable D call. Germline V gene data show CDR1 as SGHRS and CDR2 as YFSETQ. CDR3 length: 13 amino acids. The V and J ends lost 3 bases and 13 bases respectively, with 16 bases between them. CDR3 region: CASSSASERALFF. The CDR3 DNA reads as TGCGCCAGCAGCTCTGCCTCCGAGAGAGCACTGTTTTTT. Looking up the rest from reference TRBV5-1 and TRBJ1-4 gives the full variable domain: KAGVTQTPRYLIKTRGQQVTLSCSPISGHRSVSWYQQTPGQGLQFLFEYFSETQRNKGNFPGRFSGRQFSNSRSEMNVSTLELGDSALYLCASSSASERALFFGSGTQLSVL.

The J gene is TRBJ1-3, the V gene TRBV9; D not resolved. This CDR3 contains 15 residues. V was pared by 4 bases and J by 0 bases, with 11 bases between. In germline, CDR1 is SGDLS, CDR2 YYNGEE. CDR3 region: CASSFPRRSGNTIYF. CDR3 nucleotide sequence: TGTGCCAGCAGCTTCCCGAGGCGCTCTGGAAACACCATATATTTT.

V is TRBV9 and J is TRBJ2-3; D is uncertain. Germline V lookup: CDR1 SGDLS, CDR2 YYNGEE. V lost 5 bases, J lost 2 bases, and 18 bases lay in between. This CDR3 spans 16 amino acids. CDR3: CASSDLTAASTDTQYF. CDR3 DNA sequence: TGTGCCAGCAGTGATTTGACGGCTGCGTCCACAGATACGCAGTATTTT.

The rearrangement joins TRBV20-1 to TRBJ2-2; 9 bases line up with TRBD1. Losses at the gene ends were 1 base for V and 4 bases for J; bases not matched to a gene: 7. This CDR3 comprises 16 residues. CDR1 DFQATT and CDR2 SNEGSKA come from the germline V gene (reference sequence). CDR3 nucleotide sequence: TGCAGTGCTAGAGGGACAGGGGTAGGATTCACCGGGGAGCTGTTTTTT. Its protein is CSARGTGVGFTGELFF.

At least ten counts were recorded for this clonotype. The chain combines TRBV7-3 with TRBJ2-2; D call uncertain. The germline V gene encodes CDR1 SGHTA and CDR2 FQGTGA. The CDR3 contains 14 residues. Trimming shortened V by 5 bases and J by 0 bases, and 7 bases separated the two germline ends. The CDR3 DNA reads as TGTGCCAGCAGCCCTGTATCGAACACCGGGGAGCTGTTTTTT. Its translation is CASSPVSNTGELFF.

Comment on this clonotype: A much larger clone differs from this one at a single base, so this may be a read error. This chain links TRBV12-3 or TRBV12-4 with TRBJ2-5; TRBD2 matches 7 bases. The CDR3 has 16 residues. V lost 11 bases to trimming and J lost 4 bases; unmatched junction nucleotides: 19. CDR3 bases: TGTGCCTGGAGCACCCTTGAACGCGGGGGAGCAGAGACCCAGTACTTC. It yields the protein CAWSTLERGGAETQYF.

Regarding this clonotype: The junction departs from the called germline gene at one end, perhaps through a read error. The chain is built from TRBV29-1 and TRBJ2-1, with D tentatively TRBD1 (7 bases). Germline CDR1 is SQVTM and CDR2 is ANQGSEA. The CDR3 runs to 13 residues. The CDR3 spells CASRGDGYTEQFF. CDR3 DNA: TGCGCCAGCAGGGGGGACGGCTACACTGAGCAGTTCTTC.

The chain carries TRBV10-3 and TRBJ2-5; 8 bases match TRBD2. This CDR3 has 11 residues. V lost 10 bases to trimming and J lost 4 bases; unmatched junction nucleotides: 2. Per germline, CDR1 ENHRY and CDR2 SYGVKD. CDR3 loop: CATRGGETQYF. The DNA of the CDR3 is TGTGCCACCCGGGGGGGAGAGACCCAGTACTTC.

This clonotype was detected many times. The chain employs TRBV2 and TRBJ2-5, with D perhaps matching TRBD2 (7 bases). The CDR3 covers 15 residues. V was clipped by 3 bases and J by 2 bases, with 13 bases between them. CDR1 and CDR2 from the germline V gene are SNHLY and FYNNEI. The CDR3 is CASSDLRGRQETQYF. In DNA form, the CDR3 reads TGTGCCAGCAGTGACCTGCGGGGGCGGCAAGAGACCCAGTACTTC.

The J gene is TRBJ1-1, the V gene TRBV25-1; maybe TRBD1 (5 bases). The CDR3 has 15 amino acids. With 6 bases removed from V and 1 base from J, the gap between germline ends came to 15 bases. Germline CDR1 MGHDK, CDR2 SYGVNS. The CDR3 sequence: CASSPFWGGNTEAFF. The CDR3 DNA follows: TGTGCCAGCAGCCCGTTTTGGGGCGGGAACACTGAAGCTTTCTTT.

This chain links TRBV20-1 with TRBJ1-2; TRBD1 is a possible D gene (5 bases). The germline gives CDR1 DFQATT, CDR2 SNEGSKA (reference sequence). The CDR3 covers 13 residues. V lost 3 bases and J lost 4, with 12 bases in between. CDR3 nucleotides: TGCAGTGCTAGGGTCGGGGGTGGCTATGGCTACACCTTC. Its translation: CSARVGGGYGYTF.

This chain links TRBV20-1 with TRBJ2-7; D perhaps matches TRBD2 (6 bases). The length of the CDR3 is 16 residues. V gave up 3 bases and J gave up 3 bases, with 21 bases separating them. The germline V gene encodes CDR1 DFQATT and CDR2 SNEGSKA (reference sequence). The CDR3 DNA reads as TGCAGTGCTAGTCCCGGGCAGTGGGCGGGGAACTACGAGCAGTACTTC. Translation gives CSASPGQWAGNYEQYF.

This sequence joins TRBV2 and TRBJ1-1, with 9 bases matching TRBD1. Unmatched junction bases numbered 11, after V lost 4 bases and J lost 8 bases. The CDR3 runs to 15 residues. Germline CDR1 is SNHLY and CDR2 is FYNNEI. The CDR3 sequence: CASSASPGQGAEAFF. The CDR3 DNA is TGTGCCAGCAGTGCATCCCCGGGACAGGGCGCGGAAGCTTTCTTT. The full variable domain, rest sourced from reference TRBV2 and TRBJ1-1, is EPEVTQTPSHQVTQMGQEVILRCVPISNHLYFYWYRQILGQKVEFLVSFYNNEISEKSEIFDDQFSVERPDGSNFTLKIRSTKLEDSAMYFCASSASPGQGAEAFFGQGTRLTVV.

This sequence joins TRBV20-1 and TRBJ2-1; tentative D call: TRBD2 (6 bases). From germline, CDR1 is DFQATT and CDR2 SNEGSKA (reference sequence). Trimming removed 6 bases at V and 2 bases at J, with 17 bases between. The CDR3 runs 15 residues. The CDR3 DNA follows: TGCAGTGCGATAGCGGTCGCGAGCCCCTACAATGAGCAGTTCTTC. This sequence encodes CSAIAVASPYNEQFF.

For this clonotype: The junction does not match germline at one end; this may be a read error. V is TRBV20-1 and J is TRBJ1-4; D not resolved. The CDR3 contains 13 residues. Germline CDR1 reads DFQATT; CDR2 reads SNEGSKA (reference sequence). The CDR3 sequence: CSASIGYNEKLFF. The CDR3 coding sequence is TGCAGCGCTAGCATCGGTTATAATGAAAAACTGTTTTTT.

About this clonotype itself: This is likely a read error, given that the CDR3 carries no conserved phenylalanine or tryptophan at its end. The DNA is omitted, as the CDR3 cannot be located on it reliably, and the CDR3 follows TCRdb's listing. The chain couples TRBV9 to TRBJ2-3; the listed D gene, TRBD2, was not tested against the DNA. The germline V gene encodes CDR1 SGDLS and CDR2 YYNGEE. With termini counted, the CDR3 has 13 amino acids. CDR3 sequence: CASSSSQGPNTEV.

On this clonotype itself: At one of its ends the junction is not consistent with the germline gene, which may arise from a read error. The gene calls are TRBV7-9 and TRBJ1-4; TRBD1 might be the D (6 bases). The germline gives CDR1 SEHNR, CDR2 FQNEAQ (reference sequence). This CDR3 region has 14 residues. The CDR3 loop is CASSLMAGEFYGYF. DNA of the CDR3: TGTGCCAGCAGCTTAATGGCAGGGGAATTTTATGGCTACTTT. Filled out from reference TRBV7-9 and TRBJ1-4, the complete variable domain reads DTGVSQNPRHKITKRGQNVTFRCDPISEHNRLYWYRQTLGQGPEFLTYFQNEAQLEKSRLLSDRFSAERPKGSFSTLEIQRTEQGDSAMYLCASSLMAGEFYGYFGSGTQLSVL.

The rearrangement uses TRBV6-2 or TRBV6-3 and TRBJ2-7; the match to TRBD1 covers 10 bases. V was clipped by 6 bases and J by 2 bases; unmatched bases: 7. Germline V gene sequence: CDR1 MNHEY, CDR2 SVGEGT. This CDR3 is 15 amino acids long. As DNA, the CDR3 is TGTGCCAGCAGCTCGACAGGGGGCTCTCCCTACGAGCAGTACTTC. Translation: CASSSTGGSPYEQYF.

Comment on this clonotype: In this CDR3 the conserved last residue, phenylalanine or tryptophan, is missing, so a read error is likely. No DNA is shown, since the ends of the CDR3 on it are uncertain; the CDR3 is the one TCRdb lists. The CDR3 sequence is CASSRPLAG. The chain combines TRBV9 with TRBJ2-1; the table assigns TRBD2, which was not confirmed against the DNA. Germline V gene sequence: CDR1 SGDLS, CDR2 YYNGEE. Both ends counted, the CDR3 spans 9 residues.